The 25 T cell receptor beta chains given below trace back to one sample, sequenced in a study of blood T cell repertoires in COVID-19. Data came from immunoSEQ multiplex PCR; TCRdb stores just in-frame clones and leaves some out. The table shows 250,000 to 350,000 clones, with roughly nine tenths occurring only once. What was sequenced was PBMCs or T cells enriched from blood (not recorded which). The receptors here all came from a man aged 55 to 70 who had recovered from COVID-19.

The V and J genes are TRBV12-3 or TRBV12-4 and TRBJ1-2; D is possibly TRBD1 (5 bases). Trimming took 1 base from V and 13 from J, leaving 16 bases between them. The CDR3 has 13 residues. The CDR3 DNA sequence: TGTGCCAGCAGTTTAGTTACAGGCAACCCCCTCACCTTC. It yields the protein CASSLVTGNPLTF.

The V gene is TRBV15, the J gene TRBJ2-2; D is unresolved. The CDR3 spans 14 residues. V was pared by 0 bases and J by 1 base, with 3 bases between. The germline gives CDR1 LNHNV, CDR2 YYDKDF (reference sequence). This chain's CDR3 is CATSRDQNTGELFF. In DNA, the CDR3 is TGTGCCACCAGCAGAGATCAGAACACCGGGGAGCTGTTTTTT.

This chain joins TRBV20-1 and TRBJ2-1; TRBD2 matches at 8 bases. The CDR3 is made up of 14 amino acids. With V trimmed by 3 bases and J by 7 bases, 8 bases remained unmatched. Looked up from germline, CDR1 is DFQATT and CDR2 is SNEGSKA (reference sequence). CDR3 in DNA: TGCAGTGCTAGTAGGGCCGGGGGGGCTAATGAGCAGTTCTTC. Its protein is CSASRAGGANEQFF.

This clone was counted once. The chain is built from TRBV4-3 and TRBJ2-3; TRBD2 aligns across 10 bases. The CDR3 loop spans 21 amino acids. The V gene end was trimmed by 2 bases and the J gene end by 0 bases; junction bases not matched to a gene: 17. Germline assignment: CDR1 LGHNA and CDR2 YSLEER. This chain's CDR3 is CASSQRSQVASGGSSTDTQYF. The CDR3 nucleotides are TGCGCCAGCAGCCAAAGATCGCAGGTGGCTAGCGGGGGATCTAGCACAGATACGCAGTATTTT.

The V and J genes are TRBV10-3 and TRBJ1-1; TRBD1 agrees at 7 bases. This CDR3 has 12 residues. Per germline, CDR1 ENHRY and CDR2 SYGVKD. The V gene end was trimmed by 11 bases and the J gene end by 6 bases; junction bases not matched to a gene: 9. The CDR3 loop reads CALRTGHSEAFF. DNA for the CDR3: TGTGCCTTGCGGACAGGTCACTCTGAAGCTTTCTTT.

This chain connects TRBV7-2 to TRBJ1-1; 7 nucleotides align to TRBD1. This CDR3 has 16 residues. Trimming took 5 bases from V and 6 from J; bases not matched to a gene: 15. Per the germline V gene, CDR1 is SGHTA and CDR2 is FQGNSA. CDR3 DNA: TGTGCCAGCAGCCGTCACAGGGGAGGTAACGGCGCTGAAGCTTTCTTT. The encoded protein is CASSRHRGGNGAEAFF. Based on the CDR3 plus reference TRBV7-2 and TRBJ1-1, the full variable domain is GAGVSQSPSNKVTEKGKDVELRCDPISGHTALYWYRQSLGQGLEFLIYFQGNSAPDKSGLPSDRFSAERTGGSVSTLTIQRTQQEDSAVYLCASSRHRGGNGAEAFFGQGTRLTVV.

The V gene is TRBV11-2, the J gene TRBJ1-2, with unresolved D. The V gene's germline CDR1 is SGHAT and CDR2 FQNNGV. Between the trimmed V and J ends, which lost 2 bases and 2 bases, there was a span of 3 bases. The CDR3 runs 12 residues. Here the CDR3 DNA reads TGTGCCAGCAGCTTACGGAACTATGGCTACACCTTC. Amino acid sequence: CASSLRNYGYTF.

This clone was seen once. The chain joins TRBV7-3 to TRBJ2-1, with D hard to call. V lost 3 bases and J lost 4, with 7 bases in between. Germline values: CDR1 SGHTA, CDR2 FQGTGA. CDR3 length equals 13 residues. CDR3 region: CASSFSDYNEQFF. CDR3 in DNA: TGTGCCAGCAGCTTCTCAGATTACAATGAGCAGTTCTTC.

In its sample, this clone was seen once. The V and J genes are TRBV7-3 and TRBJ1-5, with 7 bases matching TRBD1. The germline V gene encodes CDR1 SGHTA and CDR2 FQGTGA. Unmatched junction bases numbered 7, after V lost 7 bases and J lost 1 base. CDR3 length equals 15 residues. This chain's CDR3 is CASKGQGVSNQPQHF. The CDR3 DNA reads TGTGCCAGCAAGGGGCAGGGGGTGAGCAATCAGCCCCAGCATTTT. The whole variable domain, filled in from reference TRBV7-3 and TRBJ1-5, reads GAGVSQTPSNKVTEKGKYVELRCDPISGHTALYWYRQSLGQGPEFLIYFQGTGAADDSGLPNDRFFAVRPEGSVSTLKIQRTERGDSAVYLCASKGQGVSNQPQHFGDGTRLSIL.

The chain carries TRBV20-1 and TRBJ1-1; TRBD1 matches 8 bases. V lost 3 bases, J lost 5 bases, and 11 bases stayed unmatched. CDR3 length: 15 amino acids. In germline, CDR1 is DFQATT, CDR2 SNEGSKA (reference sequence). CDR3 in amino acids: CSASAVDRAPTEAFF. CDR3 DNA: TGCAGTGCTAGTGCCGTGGACAGGGCCCCGACTGAAGCTTTCTTT.

The gene calls are TRBV19 and TRBJ2-1; 9 bases are a match to TRBD2. Looked up from germline, CDR1 is LNHDA and CDR2 is SQIVND (reference sequence). V lost 8 bases, J lost 3 bases, and 11 bases stayed unmatched. This CDR3 has 16 amino acids. CDR3 nucleotide sequence: TGTGCCAGTGCTGATAGCGGGGGAAATGGCTACAATGAGCAGTTCTTC. Translation gives CASADSGGNGYNEQFF.

CDR3 DNA: TGTGCCAGCAGGCGGGACTATCTAAGCACAGATACGCAGTATTTT. Residues: CASRRDYLSTDTQYF. The chain links TRBV2 to TRBJ2-3; 7 positions agree with TRBD2. In germline, CDR1 is SNHLY, CDR2 FYNNEI. This CDR3 spans 15 amino acids. The V and J ends lost 6 bases and 0 bases, in that order; junction bases with no gene match: 6.

This rearrangement joins TRBV7-8 to TRBJ1-5; D uncertain. The CDR3 is 15 residues long. Germline-derived CDR1 and CDR2 are SGHVS and FQNEAQ. The V gene lost 2 bases and the J gene lost 6 bases, with 14 bases spanning the gap. For the CDR3, the DNA is TGTGCCAGCAGCTTAAATGGCCAGGTTTTTCAGCCCCAGCATTTT. As protein: CASSLNGQVFQPQHF.

The chain uses TRBV3-1 (or the pseudogene TRBV3-2) and TRBJ2-1; 9 nucleotides match TRBD2. Germline loops: CDR1 LGHDT, CDR2 YNNKEL (reference sequence). This CDR3 is 16 amino acids long. J lost 6 bases, V lost 1 base, and 7 bases had no gene match. This chain's CDR3 is CASSQGAGGLGNEQFF. DNA for the CDR3: TGTGCCAGCAGCCAAGGCGCGGGGGGGCTGGGCAATGAGCAGTTCTTC.

V is TRBV7-2 and J is TRBJ2-7, with D possibly being TRBD1 (6 bases). V lost 5 bases, J lost 2 bases, and 13 bases lay in between. The CDR3 consists of 14 residues. The germline gives CDR1 SGHTA, CDR2 FQGNSA. The CDR3 region is CASSRTVLTYEQYF. CDR3 nucleotides: TGTGCCAGCAGCAGGACAGTGCTGACCTACGAGCAGTACTTC.

The chain links TRBV7-9 to TRBJ2-1; 7 bases fit TRBD2. Trimming at V came to 7 bases and at J to 5 bases, leaving 8 bases not matched to a gene. The CDR3 is 14 residues long. Germline V gene data show CDR1 as SEHNR and CDR2 as FQNEAQ (reference sequence). CDR3 loop: CASNDFAGDNEQFF. The CDR3 coding sequence is TGTGCCAGCAACGACTTCGCGGGGGACAATGAGCAGTTCTTC.

The rearrangement uses TRBV27 and TRBJ2-1; TRBD1 might be the D (5 bases). Trimming left V 4 bases short and J 4 bases short, with 8 bases between. The CDR3 extends over 13 amino acids. Per germline, CDR1 MNHEY and CDR2 SMNVEV (reference sequence). CDR3 nucleotides: TGTGCCAGCAGTTGGGGCAGATACAATGAGCAGTTCTTC. It yields the protein CASSWGRYNEQFF.

The chain has TRBV18 and TRBJ1-1, with TRBD1 matching 7 bases. J was trimmed by 3 bases and V by 1 base; bases with no gene match: 2. The CDR3 contains 14 residues. The germline V gene encodes CDR1 KGHSH and CDR2 LQKENI. In DNA, the CDR3 is TGTGCCAGCTCACCACAGGGGGCGGACACTGAAGCTTTCTTT. Protein sequence: CASSPQGADTEAFF.

The chain employs TRBV13 and TRBJ1-1, with TRBD1 matching 12 bases. J lost 3 bases, V lost 1 base, and 3 bases had no gene match. This CDR3 region has 16 residues. Germline V gene data show CDR1 as PRHDT and CDR2 as FYEKMQ (reference sequence). The CDR3 coding sequence is TGTGCCAGCAGCTTAGTGGGACAGGGGGCGGACACTGAAGCTTTCTTT. Translated, it gives CASSLVGQGADTEAFF.

V usage is TRBV18 and J usage is TRBJ1-1; TRBD1 might be the D (6 bases). The CDR3 extends over 15 amino acids. The germline V gene has CDR1 KGHSH and CDR2 LQKENI. Trimming took off 3 bases at V and 7 bases at J, with 18 bases between the two ends. The CDR3 sequence is CASSPSLAQGGEAFF. CDR3 nucleotides: TGTGCCAGCTCACCGTCTCTGGCCCAAGGGGGTGAAGCTTTCTTT.

This clone was counted only a few times. The J gene is TRBJ2-6, the V gene TRBV24-1; D unresolved. V was clipped by 4 bases and J by 0 bases, with 9 bases between them. This CDR3 is 16 amino acids long. Germline V gene lookup returns CDR1 KGHDR and CDR2 SFDVKD. The CDR3, as DNA: TGTGCCACCAGTGACCCCGCCAGCTCTGGGGCCAACGTCCTGACTTTC. It yields the protein CATSDPASSGANVLTF.

This clone was seen just once. The chain has TRBV29-1 and TRBJ1-2, with 10 bases matching TRBD1. The CDR3 consists of 14 residues. Per the germline V gene, CDR1 is SQVTM and CDR2 is ANQGSEA. Trimming cost V 4 bases and J 3 bases; bases outside gene matches: 5. DNA for the CDR3: TGCAGCGTTGGTGGACAGGGGGGAGACTATGGCTACACCTTC. Amino acids: CSVGGQGGDYGYTF.

This sequence joins TRBV19 and TRBJ2-5, with 9 positions matching TRBD2. Germline loops: CDR1 LNHDA, CDR2 SQIVND (reference sequence). The junction had 7 bases not matched to a gene; V was cut back by 0 bases and J by 2 bases. The CDR3 has 17 amino acids. CDR3 residues: CASSIDLGAGGQETQYF. CDR3 DNA sequence: TGTGCCAGTAGTATAGATCTAGGAGCGGGAGGTCAAGAGACCCAGTACTTC.

CDR3 sequence: CASSPITRGPDTQYF. CDR3 coding DNA: TGTGCCAGCAGCCCTATAACCCGGGGTCCAGATACGCAGTATTTT. The chain employs TRBV3-1 (or the pseudogene TRBV3-2) and TRBJ2-3, with D tentatively TRBD2 (5 bases). Germline V gives CDR1 LGHDT, CDR2 YNNKEL (reference sequence). Trimming left V 4 bases short and J 4 bases short, with 15 bases between. The CDR3 loop spans 15 amino acids.

The V call is TRBV7-3, the J call TRBJ1-1, with 10 bases identical to TRBD1. V was pared by 5 bases and J by 4 bases, with 10 bases of the junction left unmatched. CDR3 length: 16 amino acids. Germline assignment: CDR1 SGHTA and CDR2 FQGTGA. The CDR3 region has the DNA TGTGCCAGCAGCGAGCGTGACAGGGGGCCGCTCACTGAAGCTTTCTTT. Protein product: CASSERDRGPLTEAFF.